One and the same sample provided the 7 T cell receptor delta chains below, sequenced in a study of γδ T cells in repeated Plasmodium falciparum infection. Bulk repertoires came from Vgamma9/Vdelta2+ or Vdelta2-negative gammadelta T cells flow-sorted from PBMC. TCRdb called clones from the multiplex PCR reads again using CATT. The profile shows 90,000 to 95,000 delta-chain clones, more than 0.85% of them singletons. Sequenced material: gamma-delta T cells from blood. The receptors were gathered from a pool of human donors (malaria-infected and uninfected, not separated).

At least ten counts were recorded for this clone. Given a far larger clone just one base away, this is likely a sequencing read error. Other DNA sequences within the sample encode an identical CDR3. This chain uses TRAV38-2/DV8 with TRDJ1, with D possibly being TRDD3 (9 bases). The germline V gene encodes CDR1 TSESDYY and CDR2 QEAYKQQN. The CDR3 runs to 23 residues. The DNA for the CDR3 is TGCGCTTATAGGAGTAAGATTTCCTTCCTAGACCCTACTGGGGGACACGGGACCGATAAACTCATCTTT. This gives the protein CAYRSKISFLDPTGGHGTDKLIF.

Note on this clone: A far larger clone lies a single base away; this is likely a read error. The same CDR3 arises from other DNA sequences in this sample as well. This chain uses TRDV2 with TRDJ2, with TRDD3 matching over 9 bases. Germline matching of the DNA provided the J gene here, since TCRdb leaves it blank. Germline CDR1 is GEAIGNYY and CDR2 is EKD. The CDR3 is 19 amino acids. Here the CDR3 DNA reads TGTGCCTGTGACACGGCGACTGGGGGAGATACAGGATTGACGGCACAACTCTTCTTT. This sequence encodes CACDTATGGDTGLTAQLFF.

To note about this clone: The mismatch at residue 14 between this DNA's translation and the TCRdb protein of a much larger clone likely reflects a read error; the protein shown is translated from the DNA. The chain recombines TRDV1 with TRDJ1; D gene unclear. TCRdb is silent on the J gene; assignment here came from matching the DNA to germline. This CDR3 has 17 residues. Germline V gene lookup returns CDR1 TSWWSYY and CDR2 QGS. In DNA, the CDR3 is TGTGCTCTTGGGGACGCGAGTAAACCACGAAACACCGATGAACTCATCTTT. Its translation: CALGDASKPRNTDELIF.

This clone was seen more than once but under ten times. This probably arose from a read error, given a far larger clone one base away. The identical CDR3 is also encoded by other nucleotide sequences in the sample. The genes are TRDV2 and TRDJ1; 10 bases fit TRDD3. TCRdb lists no J gene, so it was determined here by aligning the DNA to germline. Germline CDR1 GEAIGNYY, CDR2 EKD. The CDR3 is 15 amino acids. This CDR3 reads CACDRGIRSSDKLIF. In nucleotides, the CDR3 is TGCGCCTGTGATCGGGGGATACGATCGTCCGATAAACTCATCTTT.

To note about this clone: A read error likely explains this, since a far larger clone differs by one base. The same CDR3 can be traced to other DNA sequences in this sample. The J gene is TRDJ1, the V gene TRDV1; 7 bases fit TRDD3. TCRdb leaves out the J gene; it was filled in here by matching the DNA to germline. The V gene's germline CDR1 is TSWWSYY and CDR2 QGS. The CDR3 contains 21 residues. DNA of the CDR3: TGTGCCCTCATAACCAAGCCTTCTCCTAACTGGGGACCTAATTACACCGATAAACTCATCTTT. Translation: CALITKPSPNWGPNYTDKLIF.

In regard to this clone: With a far larger clone one base away, a read error is the likely cause. The sample contains more than one DNA sequence encoding this CDR3. This sequence joins TRDV1 and TRDJ1; TRDD3 aligns across 11 bases. No J gene is reported in TCRdb; it was inferred here by comparing the DNA with germline. The V and J ends lost 3 bases and 0 bases, in that order; junction bases with no gene match: 21. The CDR3 consists of 22 residues. Germline V gene lookup returns CDR1 TSWWSYY and CDR2 QGS. The CDR3 DNA reads as TGTGCTCTTGGGGACCTTTCCTCCTACGGGCTACTGGGGGATAGGAACACCGATAAACTCATCTTT. It translates to CALGDLSSYGLLGDRNTDKLIF.

On this clone itself: This likely traces to a read error, being one base from a far larger clone. Other DNA sequences within the sample encode an identical CDR3. The V call is TRDV1, the J call TRDJ1; 11 bases are a match to TRDD3. TCRdb supplies no J gene; here it was assigned by aligning the nucleotide sequence to germline. Germline lookup yields CDR1 TSWWSYY and CDR2 QGS. After removal of 0 bases from V and 0 bases from J, the junction contained 15 bases not matched to a gene. The CDR3 extends over 21 amino acids. The CDR3 region has the DNA TGTGCTCTTGGGGAACTAGATTTCTTCCTGGGGGATACACTGTACACCGATAAACTCATCTTT. Its protein product is CALGELDFFLGDTLYTDKLIF.